This T cell receptor (beta chain) was identified in a study of T cell responses to AZD1222 COVID-19 vaccine (dated by TCRdb to 2020 to 2023). About the investigation overall: A total of about 230 trial participants underwent TCR sequencing, of whom 207 received two doses of AZD1222 and about 26 received two doses of the MenACWY control vaccine. Trial participants were enrolled by age into 18-55, 56-69 and 70-plus year subgroups, with 148, 28 and 57 TCR-sequenced participants respectively.

Comment on this clone: Its cognate antigen has yet to be identified. No qualities accompany the bases; no much larger clone lies one base away.

The CDR3 regions of human TCRbeta chains were analyzed by immunosequencing. The paper's processing steps were these. TCRs in the repertoires were compared against a reference library of SARS-CoV-2-specific TCRs that had been generated with the MIRA antigen-specificity platform. Breadth was defined as the fraction of unique TCRs that were SARS-CoV-2-associated, and depth was defined as the fraction of total T cells that were SARS-CoV-2-associated. Each spike-specific TCR was assigned to its reactive spike region and to a CD4 or CD8 class using the MIRA data. Log10-transformed breadth and depth values were compared by one-way ANOVA with Sidak's multiple comparisons tests. TCRdb provides this immuneACCESS table in a form limited to in-frame rearrangements. Some clones are lacking; in checked studies, under half of them reflect an unresolved V gene, and why the rest are absent is not known. The D gene and trimming were derived from the DNA, and the V and J assignments and clone size from that table. In this sample the table shows about 130,000 clones, approximately 85% of which occur a single time. The top ten constitute 5% to 7% of the sample.

Sample time point, as interpreted from the label and publication: about 28 days (+/-7) after the second vaccine dose. AZD1222 recipients whose second dose came at about 4 weeks and those whose second dose came at about 12 weeks were combined into one group, since spike-specific TCR depth and breadth did not differ between the two schedules. Samples from vaccinated people were obtained from the UK trials COV001 and COV002, which included a single-blind randomized controlled phase 2/3 trial of AZD1222 (ChAdOx1 nCoV-19) in healthy adults. For TCRbeta chain sequencing, PBMC samples were collected from trial participants at day 0 and at day 28 after the second dose. Points the paper makes about the study in general: Because no day 14 peak-response samples were available, the repertoires could be characterized only after the peak T cell response. After two AZD1222 doses, spike-specific TCR breadth and depth were significantly higher than at day 0 and than in MenACWY recipients. Reportedly, almost half of the unique spike-specific TCRs recognized epitopes lying outside the regions that are mutated in the B.1.351 and B.1.1.7 variants. CD4 TCRs associated with the vaccine covered the entire spike protein, and the dominant responses were in regions 160-218 and 743-854. The 56-69-year group was small, and its depth increase did not reach significance, likely because of low power. Participants were mostly white British and included more females than males, and it was suggested by the authors that clonal diversity may have been underestimated. Conclusions about previously exposed vaccinees are limited, since just five or six AZD1222 recipients were seropositive for SARS-CoV-2 at baseline.

Relative to germline, V is 0 bases shorter and J is 0 bases shorter, with 6 bases between their ends. In the germline V gene, CDR1 corresponds to SGHNT and CDR2 to YENEEA. The CDR3 runs 15 amino acids, cysteine and phenylalanine included. Only the CDR3 DNA is retained, 45 bases long and in frame from the first base. This clonotype originated in an adult who received the AZD1222 COVID-19 vaccine. The V gene is TRBV11-3 and the J gene is TRBJ1-3, with the D gene uncertain. Source: peripheral blood, taken 28 days after the second AZD1222 dose. The bases read TGTGCCAGCAGCTTAGATCCGTTCTCTGGAAACACCATATATTTT. Its translation reads: CASSLDPFSGNTIYF.